The rows below give T cell receptor beta chains drawn from one sample of a study of Graves' ophthalmopathy and Graves' hyperthyroidism. TCRdb reprocessed the multiplex PCR reads with MiXCR, giving one entry per CDR3 protein. The data show a few hundred thousand distinct CDR3 sequences, with roughly 40% seen just once and 3.5% to 4.5% held by the top ten. The sample comprised peripheral blood or thyroid tissue (not recorded which). The origin of the receptors is an adult man with Graves' hyperthyroidism. Both conserved end residues are part of each CDR3. D genes are given only for firm matches. A row's size may be missing; if present it is once, few, many or a size class.

CDR3aa,CDR3nt,d_gene,v_gene,abundance,j_gene
CASSLFGGGQETQYF,TGTGCCAGCAGCTTGTTTGGAGGGGGCCAAGAGACCCAGTACTTC,.,TRBV5-5,.,TRBJ2-5
CSAGTGNWPNTGELFF,TGCAGCGCCGGGACAGGGAACTGGCCGAACACCGGGGAGCTGTTTTTT,TRBD1,TRBV29-1,.,TRBJ2-2
CATGTGAYGANVLTF,TGTGCCACCGGGACAGGGGCGTATGGGGCCAACGTCCTGACTTTC,TRBD1,TRBV24-1,.,TRBJ2-6
CASSFYPDHSYYGYTF,TGCGCCAGCAGCTTCTACCCCGACCACTCCTACTATGGCTACACCTTC,.,TRBV5-1,.,TRBJ1-2
CSVGQGLGEEQFF,TGCAGCGTCGGACAGGGTTTGGGCGAAGAGCAGTTCTTC,TRBD1,TRBV29-1,.,TRBJ2-1
CASSLGLAGGREQYF,TGTGCCAGCAGCTTAGGACTAGCGGGAGGTCGGGAGCAGTACTTC,TRBD2,TRBV7-9,.,TRBJ2-7
CASKTGTSVDEQFF,TGTGCCAGCAAGACCGGGACTAGCGTAGATGAGCAGTTCTTC,TRBD2,TRBV2,.,TRBJ2-1
CASSPWGAEQYF,TGTGCCAGCAGCCCGTGGGGGGCCGAGCAGTACTTC,.,TRBV5-8,many,TRBJ2-7
CATSDAHDSYEQYF,TGTGCCACCAGTGATGCCCATGACTCCTACGAGCAGTACTTC,.,TRBV24-1,few,TRBJ2-7
CASRNRQNYGYTF,TGTGCCAGCAGAAACAGGCAAAACTATGGCTACACCTTC,.,TRBV2,.,TRBJ1-2
CASSSNTALHF,TGTGCCAGCAGCTCCAATACAGCCCTCCACTTT,.,TRBV7-9,.,TRBJ1-6
CATSRDLGVSGANVLTF,TGTGCCACCAGCAGAGATTTGGGGGTCTCTGGGGCCAACGTCCTGACTTTC,.,TRBV15,.,TRBJ2-6
CASTSSGGMYEQYF,TGTGCCAGCACCTCTTCGGGAGGTATGTACGAGCAGTACTTC,TRBD2,TRBV6-6,many,TRBJ2-7
CASRGAQEKLFF,TGTGCCAGCAGAGGGGCGCAAGAAAAACTGTTTTTT,.,TRBV2,many,TRBJ1-4
CASRVNRVSNQPQHF,TGTGCCAGCAGAGTCAACAGGGTAAGCAATCAGCCCCAGCATTTT,.,TRBV9,.,TRBJ1-5
CASSYDPRHNEKLFF,TGTGCCAGCAGTTACGACCCGCGACACAATGAAAAACTGTTTTTT,.,TRBV28,.,TRBJ1-4
CASRPGQGSYGYTF,TGTGCCAGCAGGCCGGGACAGGGCAGCTATGGCTACACCTTC,TRBD1,TRBV6-1,.,TRBJ1-2
CASSLTVDSEAFF,TGTGCCAGCAGCTTAACGGTCGACAGTGAAGCTTTCTTT,.,TRBV7-9,many,TRBJ1-1
CASSHSGTYEQYF,TGTGCCAGCAGTCACTCTGGAACCTACGAGCAGTACTTC,.,TRBV13,.,TRBJ2-7
CASSPSETGTAFF,TGTGCCAGCTCACCTTCCGAGACAGGGACAGCTTTCTTT,TRBD1,TRBV18,few,TRBJ1-1
CASDYQGGTEAFF,TGTGCCAGCGACTATCAGGGAGGCACTGAAGCTTTCTTT,.,TRBV2,.,TRBJ1-1
CSAQEIGRETQHF,TGCAGTGCCCAAGAGATAGGAAGAGAGACCCAGCATTTT,.,TRBV20-1,once,TRBJ1-5
CASSQSHGKNTEAFF,TGTGCCAGCAGTCAGTCCCACGGAAAGAACACTGAAGCTTTCTTT,.,TRBV7-9,many,TRBJ1-1
CAGSLITIWQGGKKNTEAFF,TGTGCCGGCAGCTTGATAACGATTTGGCAGGGGGGGAAAAAGAACACTGAAGCTTTCTTT,TRBD1,TRBV5-6,.,TRBJ1-1
CATSRSDSATNYGYTF,TGTGCCACCAGCAGATCGGACAGTGCCACTAACTATGGCTACACCTTC,.,TRBV15,many,TRBJ1-2
CASSQAYAGSTEAFF,TGTGCCAGCAGCCAAGCGTATGCAGGGTCCACTGAAGCTTTCTTT,.,TRBV3-1,few,TRBJ1-1
CANSFRTGAQETQYF,TGTGCCAACAGTTTCCGTACAGGGGCCCAAGAGACCCAGTACTTC,TRBD1,TRBV2,.,TRBJ2-5
CSVVLRERNYGYTF,TGCAGCGTAGTACTCAGGGAAAGAAACTATGGCTACACCTTC,.,TRBV29-1,many,TRBJ1-2
CASSFLGGRGTGYTF,TGTGCCAGCAGCTTCCTCGGGGGGCGTGGAACTGGCTACACCTTC,.,TRBV5-6,many,TRBJ1-2
CSATLAGNNEQFF,TGCAGTGCTACACTAGCGGGTAACAATGAGCAGTTCTTC,TRBD2,TRBV20-1,once,TRBJ2-1
CATSRGGAANEKLFF,TGTGCCACCAGCAGAGGAGGGGCAGCTAATGAAAAACTGTTTTTT,.,TRBV15,.,TRBJ1-4
CASSLGRQPGYQPQHF,TGTGCCAGCAGCTTGGGGCGCCAGCCTGGCTATCAGCCCCAGCATTTT,.,TRBV5-8,many,TRBJ1-5
CSVEPATGGGYTF,TGCAGCGTTGAACCCGCGACCGGTGGTGGCTACACCTTC,.,TRBV29-1,once,TRBJ1-2
CASRFLDRGSNTEAFF,TGTGCCAGCAGATTCCTCGACAGGGGATCGAACACTGAAGCTTTCTTT,TRBD1,TRBV7-8,many,TRBJ1-1
CASSLAFQGWDQPQHF,TGTGCCAGCAGCTTAGCGTTCCAGGGATGGGATCAGCCCCAGCATTTT,.,TRBV7-8,.,TRBJ1-5
CASSLDSGGAEYGYTF,TGTGCCAGCAGTTTAGACTCAGGGGGCGCCGAATATGGCTACACCTTC,TRBD1,TRBV12-3/TRBV12-4,many,TRBJ1-2
CASSYPRGSSYNSPLHF,TGTGCCAGCAGCTATCCTCGGGGCAGCTCCTATAATTCACCCCTCCACTTT,.,TRBV7-2,.,TRBJ1-6
CASSQTGTNQPQHF,TGTGCCAGCAGCCAAACAGGGACCAATCAGCCCCAGCATTTT,.,TRBV3-1,many,TRBJ1-5
CASSALAGQNVYGYTF,TGTGCCAGCAGCGCCCTGGCAGGGCAGAACGTCTATGGCTACACCTTC,.,TRBV9,few,TRBJ1-2
CASSLLANSPLHF,TGTGCCAGCAGTTTACTGGCTAATTCACCCCTCCACTTT,.,TRBV27,.,TRBJ1-6
CVSSLQGAGELFF,TGTGTCAGCAGTTTACAGGGAGCCGGGGAGCTGTTTTTT,.,TRBV12-3/TRBV12-4,.,TRBJ2-2
CASRITPDSGYTF,TGTGCCAGCCGTATAACCCCCGATTCCGGCTACACCTTC,.,TRBV27,few,TRBJ1-2
CASTLGGGGYSEQYF,TGTGCCAGCACCCTCGGGGGGGGCGGTTATTCCGAGCAGTACTTC,TRBD2,TRBV12-3/TRBV12-4,few,TRBJ2-7